The 13 T cell receptor beta chains listed next were all sequenced from one sample in a study of blood T cell repertoires in COVID-19. Repertoires were generated with immunoSEQ multiplex PCR, while TCRdb's copy carries only in-frame clones and drops some. Here the sample spans about 120,000 clones, roughly 76% being singletons. Sample: peripheral blood. The receptors derive from a human donor in a cohort sampled during active COVID-19.

This clone was seen just once. The CDR3 region has the DNA TGTGCCAGCAGCCCCGGCAGCGGGAACTATGGCTACACCTTC. Encoded protein: CASSPGSGNYGYTF. The chain links TRBV3-1 (or the pseudogene TRBV3-2) to TRBJ1-2; D gene unclear. Trimming left V 4 bases short and J 2 bases short, with 11 bases between. The germline V gene has CDR1 LGHDT and CDR2 YNNKEL (reference sequence). This CDR3 is built from 14 residues.

This clone appeared once. The CDR3 bases are TGCGCCAGCAGCCACAGGACAGGGGAGAAATACGAGCAGTACTTC. Translation: CASSHRTGEKYEQYF. V is TRBV10-1 and J is TRBJ2-7; 9 nucleotides agree with TRBD1. This CDR3 has 15 amino acids. Looked up from germline, CDR1 is WNHNN and CDR2 is SYGVQD (reference sequence). V lost 6 bases, J lost 4 bases, and 10 bases stayed unmatched.

V is TRBV27 and J is TRBJ2-7, with 7 nucleotides matching TRBD2. The CDR3 consists of 14 residues. The germline V gene encodes CDR1 MNHEY and CDR2 SMNVEV (reference sequence). The trim removed 3 bases at V and 3 bases at J, leaving 5 bases unmatched. This CDR3 is CASSFGGFNYEQYF. The CDR3 nucleotides read TGTGCCAGCAGTTTCGGGGGGTTCAACTACGAGCAGTACTTC.

The chain couples TRBV11-1 to TRBJ1-1, with D possibly TRBD1 on 6 matching bases. This CDR3 comprises 15 residues. V lost 3 bases, J lost 6 bases, and 17 bases lay in between. Germline loops: CDR1 SGHAT, CDR2 FQDESV (reference sequence). CDR3 region: CASSFGQTNTPEAFF. DNA for the CDR3: TGTGCCAGCAGCTTTGGACAGACCAACACCCCTGAAGCTTTCTTT.

This clone has a handful of counts. V gene TRBV6-1 combines with J gene TRBJ2-7; TRBD1 agrees at 8 bases. The CDR3 runs 14 residues. V was pared by 0 bases and J by 6 bases, with 4 bases of the junction left unmatched. Germline V gene lookup returns CDR1 MNHNS and CDR2 SASEGT. The CDR3 DNA reads as TGTGCCAGCAGTGAAGCGTGGCAGGGGGCCGAGCAGTACTTC. It yields the protein CASSEAWQGAEQYF.

The chain has TRBV30 and TRBJ1-2; D is possibly TRBD1 (5 bases). V lost 1 base and J lost 2, with 8 bases in between. The germline V gene encodes CDR1 GTSNPN and CDR2 SVGIG (reference sequence). This CDR3 contains 13 residues. DNA for the CDR3: TGTGCCTGGAGTGGACAGATAAACTATGGCTACACCTTC. This gives the protein CAWSGQINYGYTF.

The genes are TRBV6-5 and TRBJ1-6; D unresolved. Germline V gene lookup returns CDR1 MNHEY and CDR2 SVGAGI. Trimming removed 2 bases from V and 3 bases from J, with 11 bases in between. This CDR3 has 16 amino acids. CDR3 residues: CASSYRGQNYNSPLHF. CDR3 sequence (DNA): TGTGCCAGCAGTTACAGAGGGCAGAACTATAATTCACCCCTCCACTTT.

This chain uses TRBV3-1 (or the pseudogene TRBV3-2) with TRBJ2-5; D perhaps matches TRBD2 (6 bases). The germline V gene has CDR1 LGHDT and CDR2 YNNKEL (reference sequence). The CDR3 sequence is 15 residues long. The V and J ends lost 4 bases and 4 bases respectively, with 16 bases between them. The CDR3 DNA reads as TGTGCCAGCAGCCCCCGCGGGACCCCGGGAGAGACCCAGTACTTC. Residues: CASSPRGTPGETQYF.

V usage is TRBV4-1 and J usage is TRBJ2-6, with a tentative D call TRBD2 (7 bases). Trimming took off 2 bases at V and 9 bases at J, with 17 bases between the two ends. The V gene's germline CDR1 is MGHRA and CDR2 YSYEKL. CDR3 size: 16 residues. CDR3: CASSQLTGRVVNVLTF. Here the CDR3 DNA reads TGCGCCAGCAGCCAACTAACAGGGAGGGTAGTCAACGTCCTGACTTTC.

This chain uses TRBV24-1 with TRBJ1-2; tentative D call: TRBD1 (5 bases). CDR3 length: 14 residues. The V end lost 3 bases, the J end lost 1 base, and 8 bases lay between the germline ends. Per germline, CDR1 KGHDR and CDR2 SFDVKD. CDR3 loop: CATSDTTVNYGYTF. CDR3 nucleotides: TGTGCCACCAGTGATACGACAGTTAACTATGGCTACACCTTC.

CDR3 nucleotide sequence: TGTGCCAGCTCACCCGGTACAGGGGCTAACGAGCAGTACTTC. As protein: CASSPGTGANEQYF. V is TRBV18 and J is TRBJ2-7; 7 bases match TRBD1. Germline trimming cut 3 bases from V and 5 bases from J; bases unmatched to any gene: 7. Germline CDR1 and CDR2: KGHSH and LQKENI. The CDR3 is 14 amino acids.

V is TRBV3-1 (or the pseudogene TRBV3-2) and J is TRBJ1-2; D unresolved. Between the trimmed V and J ends, which lost 1 base and 1 base, there was a span of 13 bases. Germline V gene data show CDR1 as LGHDT and CDR2 as YNNKEL (reference sequence). CDR3 length equals 16 residues. The CDR3 sequence: CASSQVGRDYNYGYTF. The CDR3 nucleotides read TGTGCCAGCAGCCAAGTTGGACGGGATTATAACTATGGCTACACCTTC.

Written as DNA, the CDR3 is TGTGCCAGCAGCGACGGGAGGAGAAGTAGTAGGGAGACCCAGTACTTC. This sequence encodes CASSDGRRSSRETQYF. This chain links TRBV9 with TRBJ2-5; 7 bases are a match to TRBD2. The CDR3 is 16 residues long. With 3 bases clipped from V and 5 bases from J, the junction kept 13 bases outside the gene matches. Germline lookup yields CDR1 SGDLS and CDR2 YYNGEE.